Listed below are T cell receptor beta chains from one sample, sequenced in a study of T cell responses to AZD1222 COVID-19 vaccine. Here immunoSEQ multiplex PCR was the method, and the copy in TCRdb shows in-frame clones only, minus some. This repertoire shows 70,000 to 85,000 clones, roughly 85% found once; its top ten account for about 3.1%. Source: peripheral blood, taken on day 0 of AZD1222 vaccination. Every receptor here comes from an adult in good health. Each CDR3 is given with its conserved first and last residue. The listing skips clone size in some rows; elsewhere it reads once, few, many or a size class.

CDR3: CASSPGQGMGQPQHF
size: .
V: TRBV18

CDR3: CASSLTGVQPQHF
size: once
V: TRBV11-2

CDR3: CASSENLDEKLFF
size: .
V: TRBV10-1

CDR3: CASSEAEGGGQFF
size: .
V: TRBV2

CDR3: CASSGRSGDSGNQPQHF
size: .
V: TRBV6-1

CDR3: CASTRDRNTGELFF
size: .
V: TRBV2

CDR3: CASSLGGATDTQYF
size: .
V: TRBV7-2

CDR3: CASSTPAAGWVDGYTF
size: .
V: TRBV7-2

CDR3: CASSFFIGREDTQYF
size: .
V: TRBV18

CDR3: CASSAVQGAGNQPQHF
size: .
V: TRBV6-1

CDR3: CASSARFQGAGNEKLFF
size: .
V: TRBV5-1

CDR3: CASSPETTLPYEQYF
size: .
V: TRBV18

CDR3: CASSRDRSSYNSPLHF
size: few
V: TRBV7-9

CDR3: CASRRDSETQYF
size: .
V: TRBV2

CDR3: CASRAGVGGSGNNEQFF
size: .
V: TRBV11-2

CDR3: CASSWRRTGEETQYF
size: .
V: TRBV5-8

CDR3: CASSAGVGLILGEGQFF
size: .
V: TRBV9

CDR3: CASSGDESDTQYF
size: .
V: TRBV3-1/TRBV3-2

CDR3: CASSLAPPDRNGYTF
size: .
V: TRBV7-2

CDR3: CASSYIAGDSGQYF
size: .
V: TRBV5-5

CDR3: CASSTGQGIREETQYF
size: .
V: TRBV19

CDR3: CASSPPGGQGLVEQYF
size: .
V: TRBV18

CDR3: CASKGNTEAFF
size: .
V: TRBV28

CDR3: CASSPGLAYEQYF
size: .
V: TRBV18

CDR3: CASSLEGGGASGNTIYF
size: few
V: TRBV5-1

CDR3: CASSFDGGHNEQYF
size: once
V: TRBV5-1

CDR3: CASSSPRQGGTDTQYF
size: .
V: TRBV6-2/TRBV6-3

CDR3: CASSLVGTGELFF
size: .
V: TRBV5-1

CDR3: CATSEEQSNQPQHF
size: .
V: TRBV15

CDR3: CASSLGNTIYF
size: .
V: TRBV7-9

CDR3: CASSISGSTYEQYF
size: .
V: TRBV6-6

CDR3: CASSSSGTPYYEQYF
size: .
V: TRBV5-5

CDR3: CAWSWAGYEQYF
size: .
V: TRBV30

CDR3: CASSTFRGSGNTIYF
size: .
V: TRBV5-4

CDR3: CASSLDRGRDGYTF
size: .
V: TRBV5-4

CDR3: CAISVSSGNTEAFF
size: once
V: TRBV10-3

CDR3: CASSPGFDSYGYTF
size: .
V: TRBV7-2

CDR3: CASSLGRDYEQYF
size: .
V: TRBV7-2

CDR3: CASSQDWSSGNTIYF
size: .
V: TRBV4-3

CDR3: CASSFKGASTGELFF
size: .
V: TRBV27

CDR3: CASRGILNSPLHF
size: .
V: TRBV2

CDR3: CASSLAQGGLGNRGQFF
size: .
V: TRBV3-1/TRBV3-2

CDR3: CASSLTGGPDGYTF
size: once
V: TRBV5-1